A single sample is the source of the 28 T cell receptor beta chains below, sequenced in a study. TCRdb passed the 5' RACE reads through MiXCR, listing each CDR3 protein once. The table shows 5,500 to 6,500 distinct CDR3 sequences, with 30% to 40% occurring only once. The sample consisted of naive CD4+ T cells sorted from a lymph node. The sample's subset: naive CD4+ T cells, CD4+CD45RA+CD25-. The receptors come from a female donor with breast cancer.

This chain connects TRBV28 to TRBJ1-1; D gene unclear. The CDR3 length is 12 residues. Trimming stripped 11 bases from V and 3 bases from J, with 13 bases between. CDR1 and CDR2 from the germline V gene are MDHEN and SYDVKM. DNA of the CDR3: TGTGCCTCTACAATGAGGGACACTGAAGCTTTCTTT. Residues: CASTMRDTEAFF.

The chain is built from TRBV9 and TRBJ1-4, with 7 bases matching TRBD1. CDR1 SGDLS and CDR2 YYNGEE come from the germline V gene. This CDR3 has 16 residues. Trimming removed 3 bases from V and 6 bases from J; junction bases left unmatched: 11. Here the CDR3 DNA reads TGTGCCAGCAGCGCGTTCGACAGGGCGGTTGATGAAAAACTGTTTTTT. This encodes CASSAFDRAVDEKLFF.

With regard to this clonotype: At one end, the junction sequence differs from germline, possibly due to a read error. The chain uses TRBV15 and TRBJ2-7; D possibly matches TRBD1 or TRBD2 (5 bases each). CDR3 length: 18 amino acids. Germline V CDR1 and CDR2: LNHNV, YYDKDF (reference sequence). CDR3 coding DNA: TGTACCACCAGCCATACATTTACCCCGGGACCAACCTCTTACGAGCAGTACTTC. Translation gives CTTSHTFTPGPTSYEQYF.

J is TRBJ2-7 and V is TRBV7-6, with D maybe TRBD1 (6 bases). The CDR3 sequence is 14 residues long. Germline V lookup: CDR1 SGHVS, CDR2 FNYEAQ. V dropped 1 base and J dropped 3 bases, with 10 bases sitting between them. The CDR3 loop reads CASSLGQVDYEQYF. The CDR3, as DNA: TGTGCCAGCAGCTTAGGACAGGTAGACTACGAGCAGTACTTC.

V is TRBV30 and J is TRBJ2-7; unclear D gene. Trimming stripped 5 bases from V and 0 bases from J, with 5 bases between. Germline CDR1 is GTSNPN and CDR2 is SVGIG (reference sequence). The CDR3 runs to 11 residues. The CDR3 bases are TGTGCCTGGGACGCCTCCTACGAGCAGTACTTC. This encodes CAWDASYEQYF. The whole variable domain, remainder taken from reference TRBV30 and TRBJ2-7, is SQTIHQWPATLVQPVGSPLSLECTVEGTSNPNLYWYRQAAGRGLQLLFYSVGIGQISSEVPQNLSASRPQDRQFILSSKKLLLSDSGFYLCAWDASYEQYFGPGTRLTVT.

By share, this clonotype ranks as medium-sized. The rearrangement links TRBV6-2 or TRBV6-3 to TRBJ2-7; D is uncertain. The germline gives CDR1 MNHEY, CDR2 SVGEGT. The CDR3 totals 11 residues. The V gene lost 6 bases and the J gene lost 5 bases, with 8 bases spanning the gap. The DNA for the CDR3 is TGTGCCAGCAGGATTGTGGACGAGCAGTACTTC. This codes for CASRIVDEQYF.

The chain is built from TRBV6-2 or TRBV6-3 and TRBJ1-2; D is unresolved. Germline CDR1 MNHEY, CDR2 SVGEGT. This CDR3 has 15 amino acids. Trimming removed 7 bases from V and 0 bases from J, with 15 bases in between. CDR3 nucleotide sequence: TGTGCCAGCAAGTCGGCCAGCCGAACTAACTATGGCTACACCTTC. This codes for CASKSASRTNYGYTF.

This clonotype was observed a handful of times. V is TRBV4-2 and J is TRBJ2-5; 14 positions match TRBD2. The V gene end was trimmed by 4 bases and the J gene end by 5 bases; junction bases not matched to a gene: 12. The CDR3 loop spans 18 amino acids. The V gene's germline CDR1 is LGHNA and CDR2 YNFKEQ. The DNA of the CDR3 is TGTGCCAGCAGCCTAAACCCTCCGGGACTAGCGGGAGCCGAGACCCAGTACTTC. It is translated as CASSLNPPGLAGAETQYF.

Turning to this clonotype: The CDR3 does not end in the conserved phenylalanine or tryptophan, so this is likely a read error. The chain employs TRBV20-1 and TRBJ1-5; tentatively, D is TRBD1 (5 bases). Trimming removed 6 bases at V and 0 bases at J, with 18 bases between. The germline V gene encodes CDR1 DFQATT and CDR2 SNEGSKA (reference sequence). The CDR3 is 16 amino acids. CDR3 protein: CSAVTGGFGSNQPQHI. CDR3 in DNA: TGCAGTGCCGTCACGGGGGGATTTGGTAGCAATCAGCCCCAGCATATT.

This clonotype rates as medium-sized. The chain has TRBV7-3 and TRBJ2-3; no clear D. Germline V gives CDR1 SGHTA, CDR2 FQGTGA. The CDR3 sequence is 13 residues long. The ends were cut back, 6 bases at V and 3 bases at J, with 10 bases in the middle. CDR3 nucleotide sequence: TGTGCCAGCAGTTTCTTAGCAACAGATACGCAGTATTTT. Translating it yields CASSFLATDTQYF.

This clonotype is medium-sized in the sample. The chain is built from TRBV12-3 or TRBV12-4 and TRBJ1-5; D is undetermined. The V gene lost 5 bases and the J gene lost 3 bases, with 14 bases spanning the gap. This CDR3 spans 15 amino acids. The CDR3 sequence: CASSVGSGFNQPQHF. Here the CDR3 DNA reads TGTGCCAGCAGTGTGGGCAGTGGGTTCAATCAGCCCCAGCATTTT.

This clonotype has just a few counts. The chain links TRBV25-1 to TRBJ2-5; D is tentatively TRBD1 or TRBD2 (6 bases each). This CDR3 contains 13 residues. Trimming left V 4 bases short and J 4 bases short, with 10 bases between. Germline V lookup: CDR1 MGHDK, CDR2 SYGVNS. CDR3 residues: CASSVRGGETQYF. Written as DNA, the CDR3 is TGTGCCAGCAGTGTCAGGGGAGGAGAGACCCAGTACTTC.

By proportion, this clonotype is medium-sized. CDR3 sequence: CASSTYSGQLGETQYF. The DNA of the CDR3 is TGCGCCAGCAGTACTTACTCGGGACAGTTGGGGGAGACCCAGTACTTC. The chain links TRBV4-1 to TRBJ2-5, with 7 positions matching TRBD1. Looked up from germline, CDR1 is MGHRA and CDR2 is YSYEKL. This CDR3 spans 16 amino acids. J lost 5 bases, V lost 6 bases, and 15 bases had no gene match.

This clonotype was observed a few times. In DNA, the CDR3 is TGTGCCAGCAGCTTAACGGCTGAAGCTTTCTTT. Its translation is CASSLTAEAFF. The chain couples TRBV7-9 to TRBJ1-1; no clear D gene. The CDR3 is made up of 11 amino acids. V was trimmed by 2 bases and J by 6 bases, leaving 4 bases between them. CDR1 and CDR2 from the germline V gene are SEHNR and FQNEAQ (reference sequence).

This clonotype is medium-sized. This chain connects TRBV7-6 to TRBJ1-1; D gene unclear. This CDR3 has 14 residues. Trimming pared 1 base from V and 0 bases from J, leaving 6 bases between. Per the germline V gene, CDR1 is SGHVS and CDR2 is FNYEAQ. The CDR3 nucleotides read TGTGCCAGCAGCTTAGACACCATGAACACTGAAGCTTTCTTT. This sequence encodes CASSLDTMNTEAFF. Complete variable domain (other parts from reference TRBV7-6 and TRBJ1-1): GAGVSQSPRYKVTKRGQDVALRCDPISGHVSLYWYRQALGQGPEFLTYFNYEAQQDKSGLPNDRFSAERPEGSISTLTIQRTEQRDSAMYRCASSLDTMNTEAFFGQGTRLTVV.

In this sample, this clonotype turned up a few times. This chain uses TRBV25-1 with TRBJ1-2, with 8 bases fitting TRBD1. The V gene end was trimmed by 4 bases and the J gene end by 4 bases; junction bases not matched to a gene: 2. Germline CDR1 and CDR2: MGHDK and SYGVNS. The CDR3 runs 13 residues. The CDR3 DNA reads TGTGCCAGCAGTGGACAGGGGTTCTATGGCTACACCTTC. Residues: CASSGQGFYGYTF.

Points on this clonotype: A read error is possible here, since a much larger clone lies one base away. This likely comes from a read error, as the CDR3 has no conserved phenylalanine or tryptophan at its end. This chain joins TRBV9 and TRBJ1-1; D is perhaps TRBD1 (6 bases). CDR1 SGDLS and CDR2 YYNGEE come from the germline V gene. The CDR3 is 14 residues long. Trimming left V 0 bases short and J 5 bases short, with 11 bases between. Here the CDR3 DNA reads TGTGCCAGCAGCGTAGATTTGAGGGGGACTGAAGCTTTCCTT. This codes for CASSVDLRGTEAFL.

With respect to this clonotype: This could be a read error, since a much larger clone is one nucleotide away. CDR3 amino acids: CTSSLGGPRSYEQYF. As DNA, the CDR3 is TGTACCAGCAGCTTAGGGGGGCCTCGGTCCTACGAGCAGTACTTC. This rearrangement joins TRBV7-2 to TRBJ2-7; D is perhaps TRBD1 (6 bases). V lost 1 base and J 1 base, leaving 11 bases between the germline ends. The CDR3 loop spans 15 amino acids. The germline CDR1 and CDR2 sequences are SGHTA and FQGNSA.

This clonotype rates as medium-sized (0.01 to 0.1%). The chain has TRBV4-3 and TRBJ2-3; D is perhaps TRBD2 (6 bases). This CDR3 is built from 20 residues. Trimming removed 3 bases at V and 0 bases at J, with 25 bases between. The germline V gene has CDR1 LGHNA and CDR2 YSLEER. The CDR3 is CASSHRPLAQGGHSTDTQYF. DNA for the CDR3: TGCGCCAGCAGCCACCGACCTCTAGCGCAAGGCGGTCATAGCACAGATACGCAGTATTTT.

This clonotype has a handful of counts. This sequence joins TRBV11-3 and TRBJ2-2, with D possibly matching TRBD1 (5 bases). Germline CDR1 is SGHNT and CDR2 is YENEEA. Trimming shortened V by 0 bases and J by 2 bases, and 13 bases separated the two germline ends. This CDR3 has 17 amino acids. CDR3 in amino acids: CASSLDSTGQNTGELFF. The DNA for the CDR3 is TGTGCCAGCAGCTTAGATTCCACAGGACAAAACACCGGGGAGCTGTTTTTT.

The CDR3 is CASRSRGYGGQETQYF. The CDR3 DNA reads TGTGCCAGCAGATCCCGTGGCTATGGGGGCCAAGAGACCCAGTACTTC. V gene TRBV7-2 combines with J gene TRBJ2-5; D is tentatively TRBD1 or TRBD2 (5 bases each). Per the germline V gene, CDR1 is SGHTA and CDR2 is FQGNSA. This CDR3 comprises 16 residues. Trimming shortened V by 6 bases and J by 1 base, and 18 bases separated the two germline ends.

In regard to this clonotype: A much more abundant neighbour one base away suggests this may be a read error. The chain recombines TRBV29-1 with TRBJ2-1; TRBD1 aligns across 7 bases. CDR1 is SQVTM and CDR2 is ANQGSEA in the germline V gene. V lost 3 bases to trimming and J lost 5 bases; unmatched junction nucleotides: 16. The CDR3 is made up of 17 amino acids. Here the CDR3 reads CSVDWWGSERGHNEQFF. The CDR3 nucleotides read TGCAGCGTTGACTGGTGGGGTAGCGAGAGGGGGCACAATGAGCAGTTCTTC.

This clonotype is labeled medium-sized. The rearrangement uses TRBV7-2 and TRBJ1-2; D possibly corresponds to TRBD1 (5 bases). CDR1 SGHTA and CDR2 FQGNSA come from the germline V gene. The V end lost 3 bases, the J end lost 4 bases, and 9 bases lay between the germline ends. This CDR3 is built from 13 residues. The CDR3 protein is CASSFDRIYGYTF. CDR3 coding DNA: TGTGCCAGCAGCTTTGACAGAATCTATGGCTACACCTTC.

A remark on this clonotype: A read error may be the cause here, since a much bigger clone is one base away. J is TRBJ1-1 and V is TRBV10-3, with D possibly matching TRBD1 (5 bases). Germline V gives CDR1 ENHRY, CDR2 SYGVKD. Trimming cost V 10 bases and J 1 base, with 13 bases left between them. CDR3 length equals 13 residues. Here the CDR3 reads CATRDGQNTEAFF. Written as DNA, the CDR3 is TGTGCCACCAGGGACGGACAGAACACTGAAGCTTTCTTT.

The chain uses TRBV10-3 and TRBJ2-5, with D hard to call. The J call could be wrong; TRBJ2-7 is a better fit for the DNA end. The CDR3 extends over 18 amino acids. Looked up from germline, CDR1 is ENHRY and CDR2 is SYGVKD. The CDR3 sequence: CAISEPILSASPNYEQYF. In DNA, the CDR3 is TGTGCCATCAGTGAACCAATACTATCGGCTAGTCCTAACTACGAGCAGTACTTC.

Concerning this clonotype itself: One end of the junction does not line up with germline, which may come from a read error. The chain combines TRBV11-2 with TRBJ1-2; D remains ambiguous. The V gene's germline CDR1 is SGHAT and CDR2 FQNNGV. The CDR3 covers 12 residues. DNA for the CDR3: TGTGCCAGCAGCTTAGACTCCTATGGCCACACCTTC. Amino acids: CASSLDSYGHTF.

Notes on this clonotype: This clone may be a read error of a much larger clone one base away. The genes are TRBV12-3 or TRBV12-4 and TRBJ2-3; perhaps TRBD1 as D (6 bases). V was shortened by 11 bases and J by 6 bases, with 18 bases between the two germline ends. CDR3 length: 13 amino acids. The DNA for the CDR3 is TGTGCCCCTGGGCTGGGGGCGGAGGATACGCAGTATTTT. Residues: CAPGLGAEDTQYF.

There are a few counts of this clonotype. V is TRBV5-4 and J is TRBJ1-2; possible D gene TRBD1, 6 bases. The CDR3 is made up of 14 amino acids. V lost 4 bases to trimming and J lost 5 bases, with 15 bases between them. Germline V gene lookup returns CDR1 SGHNT and CDR2 YYREEE (reference sequence). The DNA for the CDR3 is TGTGCCAGCAGCCTCCAGGGGTTCCGATATGGCTACACCTTC. This gives the protein CASSLQGFRYGYTF.